One and the same sample provided the 14 T cell receptor beta chains below, sequenced in a study of blood T cells in healthy people across ages. A sample-barcoded 5' primer and a J-beta primer mix were used in a second PCR of roughly 6 to 11 cycles. TCRdb used MiXCR to reprocess the 5' RACE reads, holding one entry per CDR3 protein. In the table there are some 550,000 distinct CDR3 sequences, around 48% of which are singletons. Sequencing was carried out using blood. These receptors were taken from a man aged 80 or over in good health.

This clonotype was picked up a small number of times. The J gene is TRBJ2-4, the V gene TRBV18; maybe TRBD1 (6 bases). Trimming removed 6 bases at V and 6 bases at J, with 18 bases between. This CDR3 spans 15 amino acids. CDR1 is KGHSH, CDR2 LQKENI, per germline. CDR3 in amino acids: CASSPTQGDGNIQYF. CDR3 DNA sequence: TGTGCCAGCTCTCCCACACAGGGAGATGGAAACATTCAGTACTTC.

This chain links TRBV6-2 or TRBV6-3 with TRBJ2-1; 9 bases are a match to TRBD2. Trimming cost V 5 bases and J 9 bases; bases outside gene matches: 11. The germline gives CDR1 MNHEY, CDR2 SVGEGT. The CDR3 consists of 15 residues. The CDR3 sequence is CASSAQPSGVGEQFF. The CDR3 region has the DNA TGTGCCAGCAGTGCCCAACCTAGCGGGGTAGGTGAGCAGTTCTTC.

This clonotype was counted only a few times. The chain combines TRBV6-5 with TRBJ2-2; 7 bases are a match to TRBD2. Trimming cost V 7 bases and J 4 bases; bases outside gene matches: 6. Germline loops: CDR1 MNHEY, CDR2 SVGAGI. The CDR3 runs to 14 residues. CDR3 in DNA: TGTGCCAGCAAGAGCGGGGCGATCACCGGGGAGCTGTTTTTT. Amino acids: CASKSGAITGELFF.

This clonotype was observed a handful of times. The J gene is TRBJ2-5, the V gene TRBV7-2; D gene ambiguous. Trimming left V 4 bases short and J 6 bases short, with 6 bases between. CDR3 length equals 11 residues. The V gene's germline CDR1 is SGHTA and CDR2 FQGNSA. The DNA for the CDR3 is TGTGCCAGCAGCTCCGCGCAGACCCAGTACTTC. It codes for CASSSAQTQYF. The whole variable domain, filled in from reference TRBV7-2 and TRBJ2-5, reads GAGVSQSPSNKVTEKGKDVELRCDPISGHTALYWYRQSLGQGLEFLIYFQGNSAPDKSGLPSDRFSAERTGGSVSTLTIQRTQQEDSAVYLCASSSAQTQYFGPGTRLLVL.

This clonotype was counted a few times. This sequence joins TRBV20-1 and TRBJ1-4; 7 bases line up with TRBD1. CDR3 length: 13 amino acids. CDR1 is DFQATT, CDR2 SNEGSKA, per germline (reference sequence). Trimming at V came to 3 bases and at J to 5 bases, leaving 3 bases not matched to a gene. CDR3 bases: TGCAGTGCTAGGTCGACAGGGAATGAAAAACTGTTTTTT. Translation: CSARSTGNEKLFF.

The rearrangement links TRBV9 to TRBJ1-1; D might be TRBD1 (5 bases). Per germline, CDR1 SGDLS and CDR2 YYNGEE. Trimming took off 0 bases at V and 1 base at J, with 10 bases between the two ends. The CDR3 extends over 15 amino acids. CDR3 residues: CASSVGGGTNTEAFF. CDR3 coding DNA: TGTGCCAGCAGCGTAGGTGGAGGGACGAACACTGAAGCTTTCTTT.

V and J are TRBV10-3 and TRBJ2-3; possibly TRBD2 for D (7 bases). V dropped 3 bases and J dropped 4 bases, with 14 bases sitting between them. The CDR3 is 15 residues long. The germline CDR1 and CDR2 sequences are ENHRY and SYGVKD. The CDR3 bases are TGTGCCATCAGTGACAGGGGAGGGATCCCAGATACGCAGTATTTT. Its protein product is CAISDRGGIPDTQYF.

The chain couples TRBV27 to TRBJ2-6; the D is unclear. V lost 9 bases to trimming and J lost 2 bases, with 8 bases between them. The CDR3 is made up of 13 amino acids. Looked up from germline, CDR1 is MNHEY and CDR2 is SMNVEV (reference sequence). The CDR3 sequence: CASYQTGANVLTF. In nucleotides, the CDR3 is TGTGCCAGTTATCAAACTGGGGCCAACGTCCTGACTTTC.

This clonotype was picked up one time. The genes are TRBV9 and TRBJ2-4; 8 positions agree with TRBD1. This CDR3 contains 16 residues. V lost 4 bases, J lost 1 base, and 7 bases stayed unmatched. The germline gives CDR1 SGDLS, CDR2 YYNGEE. CDR3 in amino acids: CASSPGGTGAKNIQYF. The DNA of the CDR3 is TGTGCCAGCAGCCCAGGGGGCACGGGGGCCAAAAACATTCAGTACTTC.

This clonotype was observed a handful of times. J is TRBJ2-4 and V is TRBV6-2 or TRBV6-3, with D hard to call. The DNA matches TRBJ2-7 better at its end, which makes the J call doubtful. CDR3 size: 12 residues. Germline V gene sequence: CDR1 MNHEY, CDR2 SVGEGT. CDR3 loop: CASSYSRFEQYF. The CDR3, as DNA: TGTGCCAGCAGTTATTCTCGCTTCGAGCAGTACTTC.

The chain couples TRBV20-1 to TRBJ1-1; no definite D call. The CDR3 sequence is 11 residues long. Germline CDR1 reads DFQATT; CDR2 reads SNEGSKA (reference sequence). V lost 3 bases and J lost 6, with 8 bases in between. Here the CDR3 DNA reads TGCAGTGCTAGTCCCGGGGCTGAAGCTTTCTTT. Translating it yields CSASPGAEAFF.

This chain links TRBV20-1 with TRBJ1-4; D may be TRBD1 (6 bases). Trimming cost V 6 bases and J 7 bases, with 12 bases left between them. The CDR3 sequence is 12 residues long. CDR1 DFQATT and CDR2 SNEGSKA come from the germline V gene (reference sequence). The CDR3 reads CSAIGQSEKLFF. DNA of the CDR3: TGCAGTGCCATTGGACAGTCTGAAAAACTGTTTTTT.

The rearrangement uses TRBV12-5 and TRBJ2-3, with 9 positions matching TRBD1. V lost 2 bases, J lost 6 bases, and 12 bases stayed unmatched. The CDR3 totals 17 residues. The germline gives CDR1 LGHNT, CDR2 FRNRAP. The CDR3 is CASGLIPGGTGRDTQYF. For the CDR3, the DNA is TGTGCTAGTGGTTTGATCCCCGGCGGGACAGGGAGGGATACGCAGTATTTT.

This clonotype has a handful of counts. The chain combines TRBV7-3 with TRBJ1-2; TRBD1 agrees at 8 bases. V lost 4 bases, J lost 5 bases, and 6 bases stayed unmatched. The CDR3 runs 14 residues. The germline V gene encodes CDR1 SGHTA and CDR2 FQGTGA. In DNA form, the CDR3 reads TGTGCCAGCAGCTCCAAGACAGGGGTATATGGCTACACCTTC. This encodes CASSSKTGVYGYTF.